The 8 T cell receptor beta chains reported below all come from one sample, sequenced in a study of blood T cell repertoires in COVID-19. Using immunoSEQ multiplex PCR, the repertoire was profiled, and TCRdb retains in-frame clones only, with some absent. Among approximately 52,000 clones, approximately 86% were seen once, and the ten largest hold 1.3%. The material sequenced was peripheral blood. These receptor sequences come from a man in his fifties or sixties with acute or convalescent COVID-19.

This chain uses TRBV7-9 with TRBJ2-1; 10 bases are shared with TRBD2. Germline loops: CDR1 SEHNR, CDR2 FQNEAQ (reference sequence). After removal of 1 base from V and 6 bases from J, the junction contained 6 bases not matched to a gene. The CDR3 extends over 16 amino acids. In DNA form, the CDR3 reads TGTGCCAGCAGCTTAGGCAGTAGCGGGGGGTTCAATGAGCAGTTCTTC. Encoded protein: CASSLGSSGGFNEQFF.

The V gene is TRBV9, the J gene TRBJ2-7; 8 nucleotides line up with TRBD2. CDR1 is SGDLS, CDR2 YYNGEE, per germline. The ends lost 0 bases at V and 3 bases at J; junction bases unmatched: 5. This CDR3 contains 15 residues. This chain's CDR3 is CASSVGSSGFYEQYF. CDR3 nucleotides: TGTGCCAGCAGCGTAGGGTCTAGCGGGTTCTACGAGCAGTACTTC.

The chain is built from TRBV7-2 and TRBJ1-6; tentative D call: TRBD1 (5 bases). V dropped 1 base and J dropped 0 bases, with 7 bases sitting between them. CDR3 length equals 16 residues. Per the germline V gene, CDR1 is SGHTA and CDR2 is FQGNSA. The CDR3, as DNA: TGTGCCAGCAGCTTAGTGCAGGGCTCCTATAATTCACCCCTCCACTTT. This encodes CASSLVQGSYNSPLHF.

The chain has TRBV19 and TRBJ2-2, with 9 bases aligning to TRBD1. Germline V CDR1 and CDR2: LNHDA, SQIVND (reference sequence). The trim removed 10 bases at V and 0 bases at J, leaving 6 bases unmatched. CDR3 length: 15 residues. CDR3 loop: CATKGQGPNTGELFF. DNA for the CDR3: TGTGCCACAAAGGGACAGGGCCCGAACACCGGGGAGCTGTTTTTT.

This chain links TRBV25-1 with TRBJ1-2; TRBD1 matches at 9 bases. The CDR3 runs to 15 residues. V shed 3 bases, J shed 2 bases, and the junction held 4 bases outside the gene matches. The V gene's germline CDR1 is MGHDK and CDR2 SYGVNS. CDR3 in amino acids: CASSDPGQGNYGYTF. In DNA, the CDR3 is TGTGCCAGCAGTGACCCGGGACAGGGAAACTATGGCTACACCTTC.

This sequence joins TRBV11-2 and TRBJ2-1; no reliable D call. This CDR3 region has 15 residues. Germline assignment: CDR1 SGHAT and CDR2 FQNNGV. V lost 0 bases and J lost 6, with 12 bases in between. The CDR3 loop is CASSLDRSGSNEQFF. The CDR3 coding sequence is TGTGCCAGCAGCTTAGATCGGTCCGGTAGCAATGAGCAGTTCTTC. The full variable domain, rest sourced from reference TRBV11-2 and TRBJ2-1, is EAGVAQSPRYKIIEKRQSVAFWCNPISGHATLYWYQQILGQGPKLLIQFQNNGVVDDSQLPKDRFSAERLKGVDSTLKIQPAKLEDSAVYLCASSLDRSGSNEQFFGPGTRLTVL.

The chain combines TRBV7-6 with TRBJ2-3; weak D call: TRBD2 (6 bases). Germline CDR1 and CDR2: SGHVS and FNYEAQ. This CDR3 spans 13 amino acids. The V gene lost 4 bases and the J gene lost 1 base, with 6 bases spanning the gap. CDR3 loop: CASSWGGTDTQYF. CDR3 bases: TGTGCCAGCAGCTGGGGGGGCACAGATACGCAGTATTTT.

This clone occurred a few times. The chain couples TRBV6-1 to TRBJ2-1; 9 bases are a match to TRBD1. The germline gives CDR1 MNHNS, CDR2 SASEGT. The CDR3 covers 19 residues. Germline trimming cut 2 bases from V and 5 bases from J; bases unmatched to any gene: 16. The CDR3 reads CASSEWRGTGLSRNNEQFF. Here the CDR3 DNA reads TGTGCCAGCAGTGAATGGAGGGGGACAGGGCTTTCGAGGAACAATGAGCAGTTCTTC.